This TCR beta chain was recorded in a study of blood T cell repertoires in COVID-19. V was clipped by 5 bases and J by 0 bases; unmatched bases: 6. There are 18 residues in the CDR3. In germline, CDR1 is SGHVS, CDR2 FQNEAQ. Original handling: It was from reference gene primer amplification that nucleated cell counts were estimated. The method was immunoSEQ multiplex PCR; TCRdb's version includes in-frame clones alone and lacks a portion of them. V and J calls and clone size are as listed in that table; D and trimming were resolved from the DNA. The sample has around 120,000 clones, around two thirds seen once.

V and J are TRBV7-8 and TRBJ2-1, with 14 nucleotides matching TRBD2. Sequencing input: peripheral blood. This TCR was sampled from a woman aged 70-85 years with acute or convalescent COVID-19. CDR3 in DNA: TGTGCCAGCAGCCTTCGGACTAGCGGGAGGAGCTCCTACAATGAGCAGTTCTTC. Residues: CASSLRTSGRSSYNEQFF. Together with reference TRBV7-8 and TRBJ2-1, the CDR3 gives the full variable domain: GAGVSQSPRYKVAKRGQDVALRCDPISGHVSLFWYQQALGQGPEFLTYFQNEAQLDKSGLPSDRFFAERPEGSVSTLKIQRTQQEDSAVYLCASSLRTSGRSSYNEQFFGPGTRLTVL.